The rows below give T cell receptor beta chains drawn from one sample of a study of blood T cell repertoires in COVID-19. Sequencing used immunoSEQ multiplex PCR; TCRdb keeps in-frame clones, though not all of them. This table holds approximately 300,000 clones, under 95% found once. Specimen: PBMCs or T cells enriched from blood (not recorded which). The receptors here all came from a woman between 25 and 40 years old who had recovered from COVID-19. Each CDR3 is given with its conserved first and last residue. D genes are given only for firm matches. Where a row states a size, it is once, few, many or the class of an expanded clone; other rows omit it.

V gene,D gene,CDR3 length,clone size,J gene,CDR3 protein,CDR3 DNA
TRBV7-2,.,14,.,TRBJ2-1,CASSLRGSYNEQFF,TGTGCCAGCAGCTTACGCGGTTCCTACAATGAGCAGTTCTTC
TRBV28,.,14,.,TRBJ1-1,CASSPPTVNTEAFF,TGTGCCAGCAGCCCCCCGACAGTGAACACTGAAGCTTTCTTT
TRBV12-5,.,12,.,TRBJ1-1,CASGSRTDEAFF,TGTGCTAGTGGTTCCCGGACAGATGAAGCTTTCTTT
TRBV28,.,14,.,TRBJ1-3,CASTHTGSGNTIYF,TGTGCCAGCACCCACACAGGGTCTGGAAACACCATATATTTT
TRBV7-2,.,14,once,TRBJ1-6,CASSLAPGVSPLHF,TGTGCCAGCAGCTTAGCCCCCGGAGTATCACCCCTCCACTTT
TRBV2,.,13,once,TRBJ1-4,CASRDYRNEKLFF,TGTGCCAGCAGAGATTACAGGAATGAAAAACTGTTTTTT
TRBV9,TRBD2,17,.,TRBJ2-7,CASSVAASGSKTYEQYF,TGTGCCAGCAGCGTAGCGGCTAGCGGGAGCAAAACCTACGAGCAGTACTTC
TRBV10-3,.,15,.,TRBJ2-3,CAIMYDSQSTDTQYF,TGTGCCATCATGTACGACTCGCAGAGCACAGATACGCAGTATTTT
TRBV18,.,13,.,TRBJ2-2,CASAGGRTGELFF,TGTGCCAGCGCCGGAGGTAGGACCGGGGAGCTGTTTTTT
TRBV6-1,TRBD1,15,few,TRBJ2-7,CASSDLGQGIHEQYF,TGTGCCAGCAGTGACCTTGGACAGGGTATCCACGAGCAGTACTTC
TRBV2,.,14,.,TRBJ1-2,CASSESAANYGYTF,TGTGCCAGCAGTGAAAGTGCGGCTAACTATGGCTACACCTTC
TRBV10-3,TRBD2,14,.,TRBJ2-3,CAISDAGLANTQYF,TGTGCCATCAGTGACGCGGGACTAGCGAATACGCAGTATTTT
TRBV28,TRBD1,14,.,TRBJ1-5,CASSDRGFNQPQHF,TGTGCCAGCAGTGACAGGGGGTTCAATCAGCCCCAGCATTTT
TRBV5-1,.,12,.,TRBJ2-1,CASSVPGDEQFF,TGCGCCAGCAGCGTGCCAGGGGATGAGCAGTTCTTC
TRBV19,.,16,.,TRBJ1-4,CASSMNSRATNEKLFF,TGTGCCAGTAGTATGAACTCCAGGGCAACTAATGAAAAACTGTTTTTT
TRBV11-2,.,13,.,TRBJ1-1,CASSLDPNTEAFF,TGTGCCAGCAGCTTAGATCCTAACACTGAAGCTTTCTTT
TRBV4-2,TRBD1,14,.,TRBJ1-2,CASSQVDRGQGYTF,TGTGCCAGCAGCCAAGTGGACAGGGGGCAAGGCTACACCTTC
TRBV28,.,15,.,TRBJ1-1,CASSLGQPLRTEAFF,TGTGCCAGCAGTTTAGGGCAGCCCCTCCGGACTGAAGCTTTCTTT
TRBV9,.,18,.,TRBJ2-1,CASSYSAGMRAKDNEQFF,TGTGCCAGCAGCTACTCCGCCGGGATGAGGGCCAAAGACAATGAGCAGTTCTTC
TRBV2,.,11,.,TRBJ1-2,CASGPPYGYTF,TGTGCCAGCGGCCCCCCCTATGGCTACACCTTC
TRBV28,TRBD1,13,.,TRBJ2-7,CASSGQGPYEQYF,TGTGCCAGCAGTGGACAGGGTCCTTACGAGCAGTACTTC
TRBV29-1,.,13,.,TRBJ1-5,CSVGDRAGGPQHF,TGCAGCGTTGGGGATCGAGCCGGGGGGCCCCAGCATTTT
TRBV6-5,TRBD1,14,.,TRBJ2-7,CASSVGTGKLKQYF,TGTGCCAGCAGCGTAGGGACAGGGAAACTCAAGCAGTACTTC
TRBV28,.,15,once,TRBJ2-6,CASIAITAGANVLTF,TGTGCCAGCATCGCAATTACGGCTGGGGCCAACGTCCTGACTTTC
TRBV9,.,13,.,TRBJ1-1,CASSVGGDTEAFF,TGTGCCAGCAGCGTCGGGGGAGATACTGAAGCTTTCTTT
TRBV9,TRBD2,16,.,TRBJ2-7,CASSPRTSGSSHEQYF,TGTGCCAGCAGCCCACGGACTAGCGGGAGTTCCCACGAGCAGTACTTC
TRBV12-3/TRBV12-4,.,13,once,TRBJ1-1,CASKEFMNTEAFF,TGTGCCAGCAAAGAGTTTATGAACACTGAAGCTTTCTTT
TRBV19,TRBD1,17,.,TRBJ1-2,CASSIPAGQAFDYGYTF,TGTGCCAGTAGTATACCGGCGGGACAGGCTTTCGACTATGGCTACACCTTC
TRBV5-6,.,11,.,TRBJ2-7,CASSFSYEQYF,TGTGCCAGCAGCTTTTCTTACGAGCAGTACTTC
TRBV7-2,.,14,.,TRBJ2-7,CASSLVTGANEQYF,TGTGCCAGCAGCTTAGTTACGGGAGCCAACGAGCAGTACTTC
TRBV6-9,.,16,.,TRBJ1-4,CASTPGGVRTNEKLFF,TGTGCCAGCACACCGGGGGGGGTTAGAACTAATGAAAAACTGTTTTTT
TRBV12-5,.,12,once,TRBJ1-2,CASVLSGDGYTF,TGTGCTAGTGTCTTATCGGGGGACGGCTACACCTTC
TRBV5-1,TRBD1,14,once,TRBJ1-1,CASSLGQGATEAFF,TGCGCCAGCAGCCTCGGACAGGGGGCGACTGAAGCTTTCTTT
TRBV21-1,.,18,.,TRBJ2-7,CASSKGSRYGDSRYEQYF,TGTGCCAGCAGCAAAGGCTCGCGTTATGGGGACAGCAGATACGAGCAGTACTTC
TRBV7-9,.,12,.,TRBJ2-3,CASRKSADTQYF,TGTGCCAGCAGGAAATCGGCAGATACGCAGTATTTT
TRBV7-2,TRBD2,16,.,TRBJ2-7,CASSLASSLAGGEQYF,TGTGCCAGCAGCTTAGCATCATCGCTAGCGGGGGGTGAGCAGTACTTC
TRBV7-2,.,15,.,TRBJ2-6,CASGMYGTGANVLTF,TGTGCCAGCGGAATGTACGGGACTGGGGCCAACGTCCTGACTTTC
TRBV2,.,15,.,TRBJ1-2,CASRNPLTDTYGYTF,TGTGCCAGCAGGAATCCCTTGACAGATACGTATGGCTACACCTTC
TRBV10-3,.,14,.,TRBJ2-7,CAISVGGSNYEQYF,TGTGCCATCAGCGTGGGGGGATCAAACTACGAGCAGTACTTC
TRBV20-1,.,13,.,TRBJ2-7,CSASYGAAYEQYF,TGCAGTGCTAGTTATGGAGCGGCCTACGAGCAGTACTTC
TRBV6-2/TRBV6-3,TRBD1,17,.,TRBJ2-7,CASSQGRETGTAYEQYF,TGTGCCAGCAGTCAAGGAAGGGAGACAGGGACGGCCTACGAGCAGTACTTC
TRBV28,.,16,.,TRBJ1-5,CASSLAQGYSNQPQHF,TGTGCCAGCAGTTTAGCACAGGGATATAGCAATCAGCCCCAGCATTTT
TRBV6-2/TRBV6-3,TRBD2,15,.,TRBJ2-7,CASSYSGLATYEQYF,TGTGCCAGCAGTTACTCAGGACTAGCAACCTACGAGCAGTACTTC
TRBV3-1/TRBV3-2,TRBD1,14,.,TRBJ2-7,CASSQDRGLYEQYF,TGTGCCAGCAGCCAAGACAGGGGGCTCTACGAGCAGTACTTC
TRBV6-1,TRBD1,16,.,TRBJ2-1,CASSAQGARVMNEQFF,TGTGCCAGCAGTGCCCAGGGGGCGCGGGTGATGAATGAGCAGTTCTTC
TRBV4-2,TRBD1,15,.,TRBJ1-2,CASSQERDSLYGYTF,TGTGCCAGCAGCCAAGAACGGGACAGCCTCTATGGCTACACCTTC
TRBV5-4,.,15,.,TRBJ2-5,CASSMDYRQPGTQYF,TGTGCCAGCAGCATGGATTACAGGCAGCCGGGGACCCAGTACTTC
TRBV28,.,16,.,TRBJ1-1,CASSLAGAFDSTEAFF,TGTGCCAGCAGTTTGGCGGGGGCTTTCGATAGCACTGAAGCTTTCTTT
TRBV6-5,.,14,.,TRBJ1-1,CASRDGHMNTEAFF,TGTGCCAGCAGGGATGGACACATGAACACTGAAGCTTTCTTT
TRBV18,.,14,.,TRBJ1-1,CASSSTAMNTEAFF,TGTGCCAGCTCATCTACCGCAATGAACACTGAAGCTTTCTTT
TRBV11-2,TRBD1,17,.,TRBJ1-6,CASSRTGASSYNSPLHF,TGTGCCAGCAGCCGTACAGGGGCCAGCTCCTATAATTCACCCCTCCACTTT
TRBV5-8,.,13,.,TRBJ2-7,CASSPRQTYEQYF,TGTGCCAGCAGCCCCCGACAAACCTACGAGCAGTACTTC
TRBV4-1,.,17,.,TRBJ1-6,CASSQVHGSSYNSPLHF,TGCGCCAGCAGCCAAGTGCACGGGAGCTCCTATAATTCACCCCTCCACTTT
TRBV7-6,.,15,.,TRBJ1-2,CASREKTAPNYGYTF,TGTGCCAGCAGGGAAAAGACAGCCCCTAACTATGGCTACACCTTC
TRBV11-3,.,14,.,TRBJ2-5,CASSTPTGRETQYF,TGTGCCAGCAGCACTCCGACGGGGAGGGAGACCCAGTACTTC
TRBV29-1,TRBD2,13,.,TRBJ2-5,CSVAAGGRETQYF,TGCAGCGTTGCAGCGGGGGGGCGAGAGACCCAGTACTTC
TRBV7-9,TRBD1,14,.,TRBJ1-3,CASTATGTLNTIYF,TGTGCCAGCACCGCGACAGGGACTCTTAACACCATATATTTT
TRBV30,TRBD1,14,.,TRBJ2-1,CAWNQGAFYNEQFF,TGTGCCTGGAACCAGGGGGCTTTCTACAATGAGCAGTTCTTC
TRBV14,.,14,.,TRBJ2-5,CASSPDRGQETQYF,TGTGCCAGCAGCCCCGATCGGGGCCAAGAGACCCAGTACTTC